These T cell receptor beta chains were read from a single sample in a study of blood T cell repertoires in COVID-19. The table came from immunoSEQ multiplex PCR; TCRdb's copy has only in-frame clones and leaves some out. Here the sample spans 450,000 or so clones, 70% to 90% being singletons. The sequencing input was peripheral blood. These receptor sequences come from a man aged 18 to 30 with COVID-19, enrolled during active disease. CDR3s leave out the opening cysteine and the closing phenylalanine or tryptophan.

j_call v_call cdr3_aa
TRBJ1-4 TRBV27 ASSLSSRGRKEKLF
TRBJ1-2 TRBV9 ASSVTPDRRYGYT
TRBJ2-2 TRBV9 ASSPLRGRGELF
TRBJ1-2 TRBV19 ASSDKDYGYT
TRBJ1-2 TRBV12-3/TRBV12-4 ASSFNRGHGHT
TRBJ1-5 TRBV3-1/TRBV3-2 ASSQSEGQPQH
TRBJ1-1 TRBV2 ASSGRVRNTEAF
TRBJ2-7 TRBV9 ASSARGTTYEQY
TRBJ1-1 TRBV4-1 ASSQDARKTNTEAF
TRBJ2-4 TRBV10-3 AIRSEDSTKNIQY
TRBJ2-5 TRBV24-1 ATSDPGLAGETQY
TRBJ2-7 TRBV19 ASSPTGTGPPYEQY
TRBJ1-5 TRBV6-5 ASRSTGPNQPQH
TRBJ1-2 TRBV6-1 ASSEGIWAAYGYT
TRBJ2-3 TRBV5-8 ASGDGRAVTQY
TRBJ2-3 TRBV1 TSSPSRGPDTQY
TRBJ1-1 TRBV30 AWDGGDTEAF
TRBJ1-2 TRBV6-2/TRBV6-3 ASSYPQYGYT
TRBJ2-1 TRBV18 ASSPGQDDEQF
TRBJ1-6 TRBV7-8 ASSLWGQGSPLH
TRBJ2-1 TRBV2 ASSDMSSSYNEQF
TRBJ2-1 TRBV27 ASSLTPPAGGYNEQF
TRBJ2-2 TRBV9 ASSVGLADTGELF
TRBJ1-2 TRBV27 ASSFRQGAGYT
TRBJ2-5 TRBV5-4 ASSFSAGAARETQY
TRBJ1-2 TRBV9 ARTRANTRGYGYT
TRBJ2-3 TRBV5-8 ASRYQGRNTQY
TRBJ1-1 TRBV10-3 AITTGHQNTEAF
TRBJ1-1 TRBV25-1 ASSEWRAGGTEAF
TRBJ2-2 TRBV27 ASSLSTNTGELF
TRBJ1-2 TRBV6-5 ASSTEWTGAYGYT
TRBJ2-1 TRBV24-1 ATSDPDSGGSQYNEQF
TRBJ2-1 TRBV6-4 ASSVSGGAYNEQF
TRBJ2-1 TRBV11-3 ASSWGGGSYNEQF
TRBJ2-1 TRBV7-8 ASSFPSLAGGGGEQF
TRBJ2-3 TRBV13 ASSAGPSGSDTQY
TRBJ2-1 TRBV4-1 ASSQDGRKGLGLLNEQF
TRBJ2-3 TRBV6-5 ASSHGGQGTDTQY
TRBJ2-5 TRBV4-2 ASSLNPARETQY
TRBJ2-3 TRBV7-2 ASSFSRPAGADTQY
TRBJ2-3 TRBV5-4 ASSPQAGGPSDTQY
TRBJ2-1 TRBV18 ASSRFLAGGHNEQF
TRBJ1-3 TRBV7-6 ASSSDSWSSGNTIY
TRBJ1-1 TRBV18 ASSPGRGNVAF
TRBJ1-1 TRBV5-1 ASSLQGDTEAF
TRBJ2-1 TRBV11-2 ASSPDREGEQF
TRBJ1-2 TRBV11-2 ATDSLRGGYT
TRBJ2-1 TRBV18 ASSPGGHNEQF
TRBJ2-7 TRBV11-2 ASSFDRADYEQY
TRBJ2-7 TRBV11-1 ASSFRQGGYEQY
TRBJ2-1 TRBV9 ASSVSGGVGNEQF